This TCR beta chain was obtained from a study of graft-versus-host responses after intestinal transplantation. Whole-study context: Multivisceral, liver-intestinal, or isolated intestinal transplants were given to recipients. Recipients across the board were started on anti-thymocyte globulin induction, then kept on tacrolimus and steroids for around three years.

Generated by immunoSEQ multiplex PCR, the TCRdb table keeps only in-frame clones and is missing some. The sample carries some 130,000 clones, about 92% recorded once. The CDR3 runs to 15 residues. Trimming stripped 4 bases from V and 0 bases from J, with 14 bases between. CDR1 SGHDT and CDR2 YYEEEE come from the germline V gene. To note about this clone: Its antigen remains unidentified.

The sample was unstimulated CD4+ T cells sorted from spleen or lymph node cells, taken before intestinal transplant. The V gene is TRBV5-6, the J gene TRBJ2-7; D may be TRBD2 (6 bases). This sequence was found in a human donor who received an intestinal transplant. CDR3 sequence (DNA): TGTGCCAGCAGCCCCGGGACTTTCAGCTCCTACGAGCAGTACTTC. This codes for CASSPGTFSSYEQYF.